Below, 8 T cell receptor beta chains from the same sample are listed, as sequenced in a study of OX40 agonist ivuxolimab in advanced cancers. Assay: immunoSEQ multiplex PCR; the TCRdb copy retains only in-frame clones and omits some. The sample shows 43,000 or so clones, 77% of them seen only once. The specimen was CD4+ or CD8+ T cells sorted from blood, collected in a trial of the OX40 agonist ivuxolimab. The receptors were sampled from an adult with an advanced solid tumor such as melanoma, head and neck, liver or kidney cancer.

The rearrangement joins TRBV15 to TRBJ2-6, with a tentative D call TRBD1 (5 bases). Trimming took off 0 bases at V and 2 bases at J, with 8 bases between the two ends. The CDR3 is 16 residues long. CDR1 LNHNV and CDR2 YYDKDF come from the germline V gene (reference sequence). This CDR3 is CATSRDPRAGANVLTF. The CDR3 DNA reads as TGTGCCACCAGCAGAGATCCCAGGGCTGGGGCCAACGTCCTGACTTTC.

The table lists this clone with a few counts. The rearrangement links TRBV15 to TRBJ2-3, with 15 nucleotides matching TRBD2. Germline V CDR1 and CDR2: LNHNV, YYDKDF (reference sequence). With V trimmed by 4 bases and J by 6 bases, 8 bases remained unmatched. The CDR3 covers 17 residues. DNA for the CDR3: TGTGCCACCAGCATATTCCCCGGGACTAGCGGGAGGGATACGCAGTATTTT. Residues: CATSIFPGTSGRDTQYF.

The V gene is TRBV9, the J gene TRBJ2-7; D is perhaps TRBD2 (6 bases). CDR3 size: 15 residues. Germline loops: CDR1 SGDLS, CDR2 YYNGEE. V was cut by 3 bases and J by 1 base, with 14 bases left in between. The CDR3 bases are TGTGCCAGCAGCGCCGGGGGACGGGTATCCTACGAGCAGTACTTC. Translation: CASSAGGRVSYEQYF.

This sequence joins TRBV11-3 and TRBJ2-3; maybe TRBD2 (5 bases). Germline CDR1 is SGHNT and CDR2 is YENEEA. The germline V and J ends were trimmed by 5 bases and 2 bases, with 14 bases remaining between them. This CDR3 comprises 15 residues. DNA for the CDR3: TGTGCCAGCAGCGCGACAAGGACTGCCACAGATACGCAGTATTTT. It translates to CASSATRTATDTQYF. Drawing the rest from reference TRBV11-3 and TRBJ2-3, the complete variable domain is EAGVVQSPRYKIIEKKQPVAFWCNPISGHNTLYWYLQNLGQGPELLIRYENEEAVDDSQLPKDRFSAERLKGVDSTLKIQPAELGDSAVYLCASSATRTATDTQYFGPGTRLTVL.

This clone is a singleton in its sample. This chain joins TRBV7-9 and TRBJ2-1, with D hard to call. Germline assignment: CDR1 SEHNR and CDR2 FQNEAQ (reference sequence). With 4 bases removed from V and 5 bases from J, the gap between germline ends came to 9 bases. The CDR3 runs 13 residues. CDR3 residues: CASSSFPDNEQFF. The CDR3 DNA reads TGTGCCAGCAGCTCGTTCCCGGACAATGAGCAGTTCTTC.

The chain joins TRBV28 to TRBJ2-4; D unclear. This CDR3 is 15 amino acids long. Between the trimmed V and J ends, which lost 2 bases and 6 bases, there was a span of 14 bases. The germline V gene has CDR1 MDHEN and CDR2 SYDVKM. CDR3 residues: CASSLPGAGTNIQYF. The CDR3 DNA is TGTGCCAGCAGTTTACCGGGTGCCGGCACAAACATTCAGTACTTC.

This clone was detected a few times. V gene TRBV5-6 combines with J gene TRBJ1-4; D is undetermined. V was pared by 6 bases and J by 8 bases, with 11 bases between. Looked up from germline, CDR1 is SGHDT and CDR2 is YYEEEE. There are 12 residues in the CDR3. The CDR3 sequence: CASKGMEEKLFF. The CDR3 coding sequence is TGTGCCAGCAAGGGAATGGAAGAAAAACTGTTTTTT.

Written as DNA, the CDR3 is TGTGCCAGTACCGAGGGGACACTGAACAATCAGCCCCAGCATTTT. As protein: CASTEGTLNNQPQHF. This rearrangement joins TRBV19 to TRBJ1-5; tentatively, D is TRBD1 (6 bases). CDR3 length: 15 amino acids. Trimming took 7 bases from V and 3 from J, leaving 16 bases between them. Germline V lookup: CDR1 LNHDA, CDR2 SQIVND (reference sequence).